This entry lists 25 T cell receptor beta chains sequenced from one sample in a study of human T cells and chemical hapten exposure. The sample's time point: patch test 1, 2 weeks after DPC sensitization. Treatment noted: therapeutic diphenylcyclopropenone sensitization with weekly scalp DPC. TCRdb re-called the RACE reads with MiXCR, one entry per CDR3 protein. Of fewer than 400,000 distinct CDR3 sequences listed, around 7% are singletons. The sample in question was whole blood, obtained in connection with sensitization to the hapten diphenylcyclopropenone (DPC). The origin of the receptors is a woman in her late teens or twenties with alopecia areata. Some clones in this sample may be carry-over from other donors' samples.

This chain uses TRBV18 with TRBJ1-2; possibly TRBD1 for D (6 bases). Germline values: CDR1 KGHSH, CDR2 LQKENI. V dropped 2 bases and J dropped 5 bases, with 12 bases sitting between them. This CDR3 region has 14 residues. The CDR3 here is CASSPDRTQYGYTF. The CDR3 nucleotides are TGTGCCAGCTCACCAGACAGGACCCAATATGGCTACACCTTC.

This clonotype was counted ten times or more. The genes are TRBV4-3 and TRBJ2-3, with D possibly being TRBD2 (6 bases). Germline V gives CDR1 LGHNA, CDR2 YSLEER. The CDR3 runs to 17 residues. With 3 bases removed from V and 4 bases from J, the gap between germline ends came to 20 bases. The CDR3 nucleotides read TGCGCCAGCAGCCAGGGGGAAAGGATGGAGGGCGCAGATACGCAGTATTTT. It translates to CASSQGERMEGADTQYF.

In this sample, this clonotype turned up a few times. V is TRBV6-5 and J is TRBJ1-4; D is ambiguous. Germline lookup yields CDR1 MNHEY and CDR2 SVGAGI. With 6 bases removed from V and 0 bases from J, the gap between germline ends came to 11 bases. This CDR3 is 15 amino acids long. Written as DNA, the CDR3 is TGTGCCAGCAGCCAAGTACATGCAACTAATGAAAAACTGTTTTTT. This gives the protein CASSQVHATNEKLFF.

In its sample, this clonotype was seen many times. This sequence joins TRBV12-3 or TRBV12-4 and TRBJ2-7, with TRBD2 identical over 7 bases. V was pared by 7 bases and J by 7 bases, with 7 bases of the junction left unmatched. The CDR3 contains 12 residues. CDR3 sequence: CASMGEAGEQYF. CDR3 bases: TGTGCCAGCATGGGGGAAGCGGGGGAGCAGTACTTC.

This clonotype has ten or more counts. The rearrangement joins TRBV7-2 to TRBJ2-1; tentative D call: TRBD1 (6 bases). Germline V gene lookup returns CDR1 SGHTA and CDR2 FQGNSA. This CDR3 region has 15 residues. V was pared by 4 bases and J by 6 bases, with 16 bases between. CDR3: CASSSSTGGTNEQFF. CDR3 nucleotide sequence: TGTGCCAGCAGCTCCTCGACAGGAGGAACCAATGAGCAGTTCTTC.

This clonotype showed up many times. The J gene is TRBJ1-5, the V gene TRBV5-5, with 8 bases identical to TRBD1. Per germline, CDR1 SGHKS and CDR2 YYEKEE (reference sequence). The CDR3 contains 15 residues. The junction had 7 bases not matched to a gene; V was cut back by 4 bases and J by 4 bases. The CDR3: CASSQRTGHNQPQHF. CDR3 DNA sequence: TGTGCCAGCAGCCAAAGGACAGGGCATAATCAGCCCCAGCATTTT. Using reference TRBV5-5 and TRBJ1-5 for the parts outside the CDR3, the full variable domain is DAGVTQSPTHLIKTRGQQVTLRCSPISGHKSVSWYQQVLGQGPQFIFQYYEKEERGRGNFPDRFSARQFPNYSSELNVNALLLGDSALYLCASSQRTGHNQPQHFGDGTRLSIL.

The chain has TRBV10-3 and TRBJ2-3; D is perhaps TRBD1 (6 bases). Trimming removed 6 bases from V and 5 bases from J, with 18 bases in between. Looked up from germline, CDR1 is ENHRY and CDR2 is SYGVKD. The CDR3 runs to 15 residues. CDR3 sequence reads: CAISDNRVYIDTQYF. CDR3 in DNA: TGTGCCATCAGCGATAACAGGGTATACATAGATACGCAGTATTTT.

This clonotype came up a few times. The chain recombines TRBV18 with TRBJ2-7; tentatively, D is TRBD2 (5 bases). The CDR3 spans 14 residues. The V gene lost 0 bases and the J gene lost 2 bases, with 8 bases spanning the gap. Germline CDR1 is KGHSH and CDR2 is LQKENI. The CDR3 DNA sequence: TGTGCCAGCTCACCACCTACTAGAACCTACGAGCAGTACTTC. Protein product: CASSPPTRTYEQYF.

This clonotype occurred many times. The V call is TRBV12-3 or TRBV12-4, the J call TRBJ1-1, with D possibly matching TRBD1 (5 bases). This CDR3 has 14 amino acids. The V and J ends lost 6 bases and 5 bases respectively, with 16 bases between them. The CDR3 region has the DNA TGTGCCAGCAGCCCGGCCGTCAGGGATACTGAAGCTTTCTTT. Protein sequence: CASSPAVRDTEAFF.

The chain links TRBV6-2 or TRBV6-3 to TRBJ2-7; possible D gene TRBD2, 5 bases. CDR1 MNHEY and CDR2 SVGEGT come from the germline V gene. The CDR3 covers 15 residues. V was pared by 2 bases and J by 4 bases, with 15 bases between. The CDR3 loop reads CASSYGALVVYEQYF. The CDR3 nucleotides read TGTGCCAGCAGTTACGGCGCACTAGTTGTATACGAGCAGTACTTC.

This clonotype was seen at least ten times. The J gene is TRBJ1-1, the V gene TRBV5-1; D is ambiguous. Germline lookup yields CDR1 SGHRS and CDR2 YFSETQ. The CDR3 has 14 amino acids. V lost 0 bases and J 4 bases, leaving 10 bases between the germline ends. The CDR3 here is CASSLGRCGTEAFF. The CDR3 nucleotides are TGCGCCAGCAGCTTGGGGCGTTGTGGCACTGAAGCTTTCTTT.

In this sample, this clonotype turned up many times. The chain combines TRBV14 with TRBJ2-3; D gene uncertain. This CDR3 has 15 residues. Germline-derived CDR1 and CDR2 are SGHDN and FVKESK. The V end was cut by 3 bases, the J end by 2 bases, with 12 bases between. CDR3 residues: CASSQASWSTDTQYF. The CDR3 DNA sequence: TGTGCCAGCAGCCAGGCCAGCTGGTCCACAGATACGCAGTATTTT. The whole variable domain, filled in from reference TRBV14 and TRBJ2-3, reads EAGVTQFPSHSVIEKGQTVTLRCDPISGHDNLYWYRRVMGKEIKFLLHFVKESKQDESGMPNNRFLAERTGGTYSTLKVQPAELEDSGVYFCASSQASWSTDTQYFGPGTRLTVL.

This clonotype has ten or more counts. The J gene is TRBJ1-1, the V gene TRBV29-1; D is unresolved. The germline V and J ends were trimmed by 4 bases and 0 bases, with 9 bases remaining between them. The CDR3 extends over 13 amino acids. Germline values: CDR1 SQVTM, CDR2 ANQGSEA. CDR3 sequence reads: CSVVVNMNTEAFF. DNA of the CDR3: TGCAGCGTTGTGGTCAACATGAACACTGAAGCTTTCTTT. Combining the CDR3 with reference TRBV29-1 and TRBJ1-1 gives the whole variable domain SAVISQKPSRDICQRGTSLTIQCQVDSQVTMMFWYRQQPGQSLTLIATANQGSEATYESGFVIDKFPISRPNLTFSTLTVSNMSPEDSSIYLCSVVVNMNTEAFFGQGTRLTVV.

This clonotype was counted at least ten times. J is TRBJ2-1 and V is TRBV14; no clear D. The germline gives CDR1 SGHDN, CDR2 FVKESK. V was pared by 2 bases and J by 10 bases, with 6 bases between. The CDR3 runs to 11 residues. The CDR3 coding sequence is TGTGCCAGCAGCCAACTCCAAGAGCAGTTCTTC. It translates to CASSQLQEQFF.

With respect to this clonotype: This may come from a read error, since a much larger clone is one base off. CDR3 nucleotides: TGTGCCAGCAGCGGACAGTTGAACACTGAAGGTTTCTTT. Protein: CASSGQLNTEGFF. The J gene is TRBJ1-1, the V gene TRBV5-6; possibly TRBD1 for D (6 bases). This CDR3 comprises 13 residues. CDR1 SGHDT and CDR2 YYEEEE come from the germline V gene.

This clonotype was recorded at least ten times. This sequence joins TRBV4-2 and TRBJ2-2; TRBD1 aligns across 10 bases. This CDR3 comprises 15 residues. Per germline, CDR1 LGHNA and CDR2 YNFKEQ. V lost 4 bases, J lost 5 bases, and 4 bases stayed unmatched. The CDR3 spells CASSRGTGETGELFF. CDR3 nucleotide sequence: TGTGCCAGCAGCCGCGGGACAGGGGAAACCGGGGAGCTGTTTTTT.

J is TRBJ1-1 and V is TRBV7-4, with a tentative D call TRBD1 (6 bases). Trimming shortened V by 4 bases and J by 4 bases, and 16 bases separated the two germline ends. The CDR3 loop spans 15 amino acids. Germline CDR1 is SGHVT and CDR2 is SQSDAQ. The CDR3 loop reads CASSSLQGGPTEAFF. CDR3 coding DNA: TGTGCCAGCAGCTCCTTACAGGGAGGGCCCACTGAAGCTTTCTTT.

For the CDR3, the DNA is TGTGCCAGCAGACAAACAGGCTCTGGAAACACCATATATTTT. This translates into CASRQTGSGNTIYF. The chain links TRBV6-5 to TRBJ1-3; D may be TRBD1 (5 bases). Germline V gives CDR1 MNHEY, CDR2 SVGAGI. The CDR3 extends over 14 amino acids. V lost 6 bases, J lost 0 bases, and 9 bases lay in between.

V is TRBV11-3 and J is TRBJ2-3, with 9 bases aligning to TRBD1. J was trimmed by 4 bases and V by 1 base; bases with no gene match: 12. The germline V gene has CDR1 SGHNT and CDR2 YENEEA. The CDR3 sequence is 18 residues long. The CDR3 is CASSLGGSGQGNADTQYF. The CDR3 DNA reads TGTGCCAGCAGCTTAGGGGGGTCGGGACAGGGTAACGCAGATACGCAGTATTTT.

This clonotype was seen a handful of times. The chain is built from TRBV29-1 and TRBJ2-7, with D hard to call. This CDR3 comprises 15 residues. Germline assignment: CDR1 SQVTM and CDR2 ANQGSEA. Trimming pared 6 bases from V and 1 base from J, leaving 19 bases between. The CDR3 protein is CSVPAPPPRSYEQYF. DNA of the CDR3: TGCAGCGTCCCAGCCCCCCCTCCGAGGTCCTACGAGCAGTACTTC.

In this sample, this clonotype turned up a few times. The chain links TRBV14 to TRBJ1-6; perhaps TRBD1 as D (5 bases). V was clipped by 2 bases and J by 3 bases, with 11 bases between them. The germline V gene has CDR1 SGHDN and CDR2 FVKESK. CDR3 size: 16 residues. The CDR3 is CASSQRAGSYNSPLHF. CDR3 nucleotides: TGTGCCAGCAGCCAAAGGGCAGGGAGCTATAATTCACCCCTCCACTTT.

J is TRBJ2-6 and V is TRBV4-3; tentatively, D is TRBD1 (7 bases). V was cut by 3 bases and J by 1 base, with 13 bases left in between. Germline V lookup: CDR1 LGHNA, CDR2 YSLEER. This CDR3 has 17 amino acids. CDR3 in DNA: TGCGCCAGCAGCCAGGAGGGGGCGCGGTCTGGGGCCAACGTCCTGACTTTC. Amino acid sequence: CASSQEGARSGANVLTF.

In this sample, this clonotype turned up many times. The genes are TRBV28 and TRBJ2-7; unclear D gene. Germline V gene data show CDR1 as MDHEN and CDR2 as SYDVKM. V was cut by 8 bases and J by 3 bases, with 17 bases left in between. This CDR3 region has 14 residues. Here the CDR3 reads CASQGGPTYYEQYF. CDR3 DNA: TGTGCCAGCCAAGGTGGGCCAACTTACTACGAGCAGTACTTC. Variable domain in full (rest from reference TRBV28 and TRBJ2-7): DVKVTQSSRYLVKRTGEKVFLECVQDMDHENMFWYRQDPGLGLRLIYFSYDVKMKEKGDIPEGYSVSREKKERFSLILESASTNQTSMYLCASQGGPTYYEQYFGPGTRLTVT.

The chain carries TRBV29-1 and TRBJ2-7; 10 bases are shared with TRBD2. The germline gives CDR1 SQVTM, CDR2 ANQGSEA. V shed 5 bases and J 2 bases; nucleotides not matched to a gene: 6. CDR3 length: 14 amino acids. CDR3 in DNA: TGCAGCGTTAATTTAGCGGGGGGTGCCTACGAGCAGTACTTC. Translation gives CSVNLAGGAYEQYF.

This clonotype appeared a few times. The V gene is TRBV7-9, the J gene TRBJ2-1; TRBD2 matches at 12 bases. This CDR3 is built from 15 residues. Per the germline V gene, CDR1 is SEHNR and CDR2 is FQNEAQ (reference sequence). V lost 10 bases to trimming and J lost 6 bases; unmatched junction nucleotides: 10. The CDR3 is CATRPSSGGVNEQFF. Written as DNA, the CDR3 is TGTGCCACGCGGCCTTCTAGCGGGGGGGTCAATGAGCAGTTCTTC.